The 29 T cell receptor beta chains reported below all come from one sample, sequenced in a study of radiation and T cells in renal cell carcinoma. This sample's time point: blood 4 weeks post-SBRT, at nephrectomy. The sample's treatment: 15 Gy SBRT to primary tumor, nephrectomy 4 weeks later. Repertoires were generated with immunoSEQ multiplex PCR, while TCRdb's copy carries only in-frame clones and drops some. The profile shows over 60,000 clones, around four fifths of them singletons. Here the sequenced sample was blood, taken from a patient whose treatment included radiotherapy and nephrectomy. Receptors were obtained from a woman aged 60-75 years with renal cell carcinoma.

The sample holds a few counts of this clone. The chain recombines TRBV18 with TRBJ1-1; no clear D gene. CDR1 KGHSH and CDR2 LQKENI come from the germline V gene. V shed 1 base and J shed 1 base, with 7 bases lying between them. CDR3 length: 14 amino acids. The CDR3: CASSPLEGNTEAFF. As DNA, the CDR3 is TGTGCCAGCTCACCACTTGAGGGGAACACTGAAGCTTTCTTT.

The chain uses TRBV19 and TRBJ1-2; 7 nucleotides match TRBD1. Trimming removed 5 bases from V and 8 bases from J; junction bases left unmatched: 5. CDR1 and CDR2 (germline): LNHDA, SQIVND (reference sequence). The CDR3 spans 12 residues. CDR3 bases: TGTGCCAGTAGTGTCACAGGGGCCGGCTACACCTTC. Protein: CASSVTGAGYTF.

The J gene is TRBJ2-5, the V gene TRBV27; 12 bases align to TRBD2. This CDR3 contains 19 residues. Germline assignment: CDR1 MNHEY and CDR2 SMNVEV (reference sequence). V shed 3 bases and J 5 bases; nucleotides not matched to a gene: 16. Here the CDR3 DNA reads TGTGCCAGCAGTTTTCGGGCCGCGGGACTAGCGGGTAACGGGGAGACCCAGTACTTC. It codes for CASSFRAAGLAGNGETQYF.

This chain uses TRBV6-4 with TRBJ1-5, with 9 nucleotides matching TRBD1. This CDR3 has 13 amino acids. Germline CDR1 is MRHNA and CDR2 is SNTAGT. V trimming: 8 bases; J trimming: 4 bases; junction bases outside the gene matches: 3. Here the CDR3 reads CASRGQGNQPQHF. The CDR3 DNA follows: TGTGCCAGCCGGGGACAGGGAAATCAGCCCCAGCATTTT.

The chain recombines TRBV10-3 with TRBJ2-5; 8 bases match TRBD2. V was clipped by 0 bases and J by 5 bases; unmatched bases: 14. From germline, CDR1 is ENHRY and CDR2 SYGVKD. The CDR3 contains 18 residues. This CDR3 is CAISESKGNAGGQETQYF. The CDR3 DNA reads as TGTGCCATCAGTGAGTCGAAGGGAAATGCGGGAGGTCAGGAGACCCAGTACTTC.

The J gene is TRBJ2-1, the V gene TRBV5-6; TRBD2 agrees at 16 bases. This CDR3 has 19 amino acids. Trimming cost V 1 base and J 0 bases; bases outside gene matches: 4. Germline V gene lookup returns CDR1 SGHDT and CDR2 YYEEEE. The CDR3 loop reads CASSLPGLAGGPSYNEQFF. The CDR3 DNA reads TGTGCCAGCAGCTTGCCGGGACTAGCGGGAGGGCCCTCCTACAATGAGCAGTTCTTC.

As DNA, the CDR3 is TGCGCCAGCACCCGGGGCCTTGCTAATGAAAAACTGTTTTTT. This codes for CASTRGLANEKLFF. The chain employs TRBV23-1 and TRBJ1-4, with a tentative D call TRBD1 (5 bases). TRBV23-1 is treated as an ORF (open reading frame) with a function not yet certain. This CDR3 region has 14 residues. V was cut by 7 bases and J by 3 bases, with 12 bases left in between.

This chain links TRBV6-1 with TRBJ1-4; 10 bases fit TRBD1. This CDR3 is built from 15 residues. The ends lost 9 bases at V and 7 bases at J; junction bases unmatched: 11. Germline lookup yields CDR1 MNHNS and CDR2 SASEGT. CDR3 sequence: CASGRSTGGSEKLFF. The CDR3 nucleotides are TGTGCCAGTGGGAGGTCGACAGGGGGCAGTGAAAAACTGTTTTTT.

Of note for this clone: Just one base apart from a much larger clone, this may be a read error. In DNA, the CDR3 is TGCGCCAGCAGCTTAAACAATGAGCAGTTCTTC. This gives the protein CASSLNNEQFF. The chain employs TRBV5-1 and TRBJ2-1, with D hard to call. CDR1 is SGHRS and CDR2 is YFSETQ in the germline V gene. This CDR3 has 11 residues. V lost 2 bases, J lost 5 bases, and 2 bases lay in between. The complete variable domain, with remaining parts taken from reference TRBV5-1 and TRBJ2-1, reads KAGVTQTPRYLIKTRGQQVTLSCSPISGHRSVSWYQQTPGQGLQFLFEYFSETQRNKGNFPGRFSGRQFSNSRSEMNVSTLELGDSALYLCASSLNNEQFFGPGTRLTVL.

This clone was seen just once. The chain uses TRBV2 and TRBJ2-3; the D gene is possibly TRBD1 (5 bases). The CDR3 has 15 amino acids. CDR1 and CDR2 from the germline V gene are SNHLY and FYNNEI. V was clipped by 6 bases and J by 1 base, with 14 bases between them. CDR3 nucleotides: TGTGCCAGCAGGGTGCTCAGGGCAGGCACAGATACGCAGTATTTT. Translating it yields CASRVLRAGTDTQYF.

Notes on this clone: At one of its ends the junction is not consistent with the germline gene, which may arise from a read error. This chain uses TRBV19 with TRBJ1-2; a weak D match, TRBD1 (5 bases). This CDR3 has 16 amino acids. Looked up from germline, CDR1 is LNHDA and CDR2 is SQIVND (reference sequence). The CDR3 region is CASSIARAGNNHGYTF. CDR3 nucleotide sequence: TGTGCCAGTAGTATAGCTAGGGCAGGGAATAACCATGGCTACACCTTC.

The gene calls are TRBV7-2 and TRBJ2-5; TRBD1 agrees at 7 bases. The J call is doubtful: the DNA matches TRBJ2-7 better. The CDR3 covers 14 residues. Per germline, CDR1 SGHTA and CDR2 FQGNSA. CDR3 amino acids: CASSSGQSSYEQYF. The CDR3 DNA reads as TGTGCCAGCAGCTCGGGACAGAGCTCCTACGAGCAGTACTTC.

The J gene is TRBJ1-1, the V gene TRBV18; tentative D call: TRBD1 (5 bases). This CDR3 region has 14 residues. In germline, CDR1 is KGHSH, CDR2 LQKENI. The V end lost 0 bases, the J end lost 4 bases, and 9 bases lay between the germline ends. The CDR3 reads CASSPPGGFTEAFF. DNA of the CDR3: TGTGCCAGCTCACCACCGGGGGGGTTCACTGAAGCTTTCTTT.

J is TRBJ2-5 and V is TRBV9; D might be TRBD1 or TRBD2, each matching 6 bases. Trimming removed 1 base from V and 5 bases from J, with 15 bases in between. Germline-derived CDR1 and CDR2 are SGDLS and YYNGEE. This CDR3 has 15 amino acids. The CDR3 region is CASSVRAIGGETQYF. CDR3 sequence (DNA): TGTGCCAGCAGCGTAAGAGCAATAGGGGGGGAGACCCAGTACTTC.

Here the CDR3 reads CASFSGVVAFF. DNA for the CDR3: TGTGCCAGCTTTAGCGGGGTAGTGGCTTTCTTT. The rearrangement joins TRBV6-5 to TRBJ1-1; D call uncertain. This CDR3 is built from 11 residues. V was cut by 8 bases and J by 11 bases, with 15 bases left in between. Germline V gene data show CDR1 as MNHEY and CDR2 as SVGAGI.

This clone appeared a single time. V and J are TRBV29-1 and TRBJ2-4; D is unclear. The CDR3 has 13 amino acids. Germline V gene sequence: CDR1 SQVTM, CDR2 ANQGSEA. V was clipped by 4 bases and J by 8 bases, with 15 bases between them. CDR3 region: CSVVVARGDIQYF. The CDR3 bases are TGCAGCGTTGTTGTAGCCCGTGGGGACATTCAGTACTTC.

The V call is TRBV7-2, the J call TRBJ2-7; D is perhaps TRBD1 (6 bases). The germline V gene encodes CDR1 SGHTA and CDR2 FQGNSA. The CDR3 is 17 amino acids. V dropped 5 bases and J dropped 4 bases, with 24 bases sitting between them. CDR3 nucleotide sequence: TGTGCCAGCAGCCCGGGTAACAGGGATTCGAAGAGGTACGAGCAGTACTTC. Amino acids: CASSPGNRDSKRYEQYF.

This chain connects TRBV4-1 to TRBJ1-3; D possibly corresponds to TRBD1 (5 bases). The CDR3 loop spans 17 amino acids. Germline-derived CDR1 and CDR2 are MGHRA and YSYEKL. Trimming left V 0 bases short and J 3 bases short, with 15 bases between. CDR3 in DNA: TGCGCCAGCAGCCAAGATGTCATCTGGGGACGTGGAAACACCATATATTTT. This codes for CASSQDVIWGRGNTIYF.

The chain uses TRBV6-6 and TRBJ2-7; no clear D. V was shortened by 4 bases and J by 1 base, with 14 bases between the two germline ends. This CDR3 is built from 15 residues. The germline V gene encodes CDR1 MNHNY and CDR2 SVGAGI (reference sequence). CDR3 nucleotides: TGTGCCAGCAGTTTACATCACGGGCCGTCCTACGAGCAGTACTTC. Its translation: CASSLHHGPSYEQYF.

The chain is built from TRBV2 and TRBJ2-5, with TRBD1 identical over 10 bases. CDR1 is SNHLY and CDR2 is FYNNEI in the germline V gene. This CDR3 is built from 15 residues. The J segment lost 2 bases and the V segment lost 6 bases, leaving 6 bases of the junction unmatched. For the CDR3, the DNA is TGTGCCAGCAGAGGGGACAGGGGTGGTCAAGAGACCCAGTACTTC. Protein product: CASRGDRGGQETQYF. Full variable domain (missing parts from reference TRBV2 and TRBJ2-5): EPEVTQTPSHQVTQMGQEVILRCVPISNHLYFYWYRQILGQKVEFLVSFYNNEISEKSEIFDDQFSVERPDGSNFTLKIRSTKLEDSAMYFCASRGDRGGQETQYFGPGTRLLVL.

The chain carries TRBV11-3 and TRBJ2-5, with 8 bases matching TRBD1. Germline-derived CDR1 and CDR2 are SGHNT and YENEEA. J lost 7 bases, V lost 2 bases, and 6 bases had no gene match. This CDR3 contains 14 residues. CDR3 loop: CASSLNRGSGTQYF. CDR3 sequence (DNA): TGTGCCAGCAGCTTAAACAGGGGGAGCGGGACCCAGTACTTC. Using reference TRBV11-3 and TRBJ2-5 for the parts outside the CDR3, the full variable domain is EAGVVQSPRYKIIEKKQPVAFWCNPISGHNTLYWYLQNLGQGPELLIRYENEEAVDDSQLPKDRFSAERLKGVDSTLKIQPAELGDSAVYLCASSLNRGSGTQYFGPGTRLLVL.

V and J are TRBV19 and TRBJ2-5, with 8 bases identical to TRBD2. This CDR3 spans 14 amino acids. The germline V gene encodes CDR1 LNHDA and CDR2 SQIVND (reference sequence). The V gene end was trimmed by 3 bases and the J gene end by 5 bases; junction bases not matched to a gene: 5. The chain's CDR3 is CASSMTSEWETQYF. CDR3 DNA: TGTGCCAGTAGTATGACTAGCGAGTGGGAGACCCAGTACTTC.

The chain carries TRBV5-1 and TRBJ2-5; 10 positions match TRBD1. The CDR3 loop spans 14 amino acids. V shed 0 bases, J shed 4 bases, and the junction held 0 bases outside the gene matches. Germline CDR1 reads SGHRS; CDR2 reads YFSETQ. CDR3 DNA: TGCGCCAGCAGCTTGGGGGACAGGGGAGAGACCCAGTACTTC. This sequence encodes CASSLGDRGETQYF.

The CDR3 region has the DNA TGCAGCGTTGACGCGTCCTATGGCTACACCTTC. It yields the protein CSVDASYGYTF. This sequence joins TRBV29-1 and TRBJ1-2, with no clear D. Per the germline V gene, CDR1 is SQVTM and CDR2 is ANQGSEA. V gave up 3 bases and J gave up 4 bases, with 6 bases separating them. The CDR3 consists of 11 residues.

The V call is TRBV7-6, the J call TRBJ2-1; a possible D gene is TRBD2 (6 bases). The length of the CDR3 is 14 residues. Germline assignment: CDR1 SGHVS and CDR2 FNYEAQ. With 1 base removed from V and 10 bases from J, the gap between germline ends came to 14 bases. CDR3 in DNA: TGTGCCAGCAGCTTAGGCCCGCCGGGGGTAGAGCAGTTCTTC. Its translation is CASSLGPPGVEQFF.

This chain connects TRBV6-1 to TRBJ1-5, with D possibly being TRBD1 (6 bases). CDR3 length: 14 amino acids. Germline values: CDR1 MNHNS, CDR2 SASEGT. The V gene lost 7 bases and the J gene lost 3 bases, with 13 bases spanning the gap. The chain's CDR3 is CASTGGSLNQPQHF. Here the CDR3 DNA reads TGTGCCAGCACTGGGGGCAGTCTCAATCAGCCCCAGCATTTT.

This chain links TRBV19 with TRBJ2-7; TRBD1 matches 9 bases. The CDR3 runs 16 residues. After removal of 3 bases from V and 3 bases from J, the junction contained 9 bases not matched to a gene. Looked up from germline, CDR1 is LNHDA and CDR2 is SQIVND (reference sequence). This CDR3 reads CASSIVGQGKGYEQYF. Here the CDR3 DNA reads TGTGCCAGTAGTATCGTGGGACAGGGTAAGGGCTACGAGCAGTACTTC.

The chain couples TRBV7-2 to TRBJ1-2; D gene ambiguous. Germline V lookup: CDR1 SGHTA, CDR2 FQGNSA. Trimming pared 4 bases from V and 6 bases from J, leaving 6 bases between. The CDR3 extends over 11 amino acids. Here the CDR3 DNA reads TGTGCCAGCAGCTCCTCGAATGGCTACACCTTC. Its protein product is CASSSSNGYTF.

This clone was counted once. This rearrangement joins TRBV5-5 to TRBJ1-2, with D perhaps TRBD1 (5 bases). Trimming stripped 3 bases from V and 5 bases from J, with 8 bases between. The CDR3 is 12 residues long. Per the germline V gene, CDR1 is SGHKS and CDR2 is YYEKEE (reference sequence). The CDR3 is CASSSTDYGYTF. The CDR3 nucleotides read TGTGCCAGCAGCTCGACAGATTATGGCTACACCTTC.